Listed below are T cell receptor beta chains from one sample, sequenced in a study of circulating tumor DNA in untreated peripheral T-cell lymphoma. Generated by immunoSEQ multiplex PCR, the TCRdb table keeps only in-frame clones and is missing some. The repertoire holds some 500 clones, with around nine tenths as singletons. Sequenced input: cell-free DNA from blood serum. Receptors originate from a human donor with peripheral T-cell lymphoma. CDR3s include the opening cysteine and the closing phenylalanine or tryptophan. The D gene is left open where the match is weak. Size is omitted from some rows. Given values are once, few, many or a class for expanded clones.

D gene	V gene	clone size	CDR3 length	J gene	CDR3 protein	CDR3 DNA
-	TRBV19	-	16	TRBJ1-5	CASSIELGVGNQPQHF	TGTGCCAGTAGTATAGAGTTGGGTGTAGGTAATCAGCCCCAGCATTTT
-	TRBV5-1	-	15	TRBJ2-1	CASSLELNAYNEQFF	TGCGCCAGCAGCTTGGAACTCAATGCTTACAATGAGCAGTTCTTC
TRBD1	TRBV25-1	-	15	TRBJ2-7	CASSDIGTGTYEQYF	TGTGCCAGCAGTGACATCGGGACAGGGACCTACGAGCAGTACTTC
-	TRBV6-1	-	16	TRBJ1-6	CASSEVMAGPNSPLHF	TGTGCCAGCAGTGAGGTTATGGCAGGGCCTAATTCACCCCTCCACTTT
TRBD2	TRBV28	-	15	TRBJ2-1	CASRVTSGEYNEQFF	TGTGCCAGCAGAGTGACTAGCGGGGAATACAATGAGCAGTTCTTC
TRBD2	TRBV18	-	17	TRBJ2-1	CASSHPEGGVSYNEQFF	TGTGCCAGCTCCCACCCGGAGGGAGGGGTTTCCTACAATGAGCAGTTCTTC
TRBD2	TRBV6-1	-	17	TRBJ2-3	CASSEEGGLAGPDTQYF	TGTGCCAGCAGTGAAGAGGGGGGACTAGCGGGACCAGATACGCAGTATTTT
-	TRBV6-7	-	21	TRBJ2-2	CASSYPTFPGAWDRWGGELFF	TGTGCCAGCAGTTACCCCACATTCCCAGGAGCGTGGGATCGATGGGGCGGGGAGCTGTTTTTT
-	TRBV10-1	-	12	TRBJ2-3	CASSRSTDTQYF	TGCGCCAGCAGCCGGAGCACAGATACGCAGTATTTT
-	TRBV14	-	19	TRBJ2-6	CASSQDWRAGASGANVLTF	TGTGCCAGCAGCCAAGATTGGAGGGCAGGAGCCTCTGGGGCCAACGTCCTGACTTTC
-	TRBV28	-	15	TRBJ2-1	CASSLSGVSYNEQFF	TGTGCCAGCAGTTTATCTGGAGTCTCCTACAATGAGCAGTTCTTC
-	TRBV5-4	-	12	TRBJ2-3	CASSVASDTQYF	TGTGCCAGCAGCGTTGCATCAGATACGCAGTATTTT
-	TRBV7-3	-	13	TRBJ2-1	CASSFYRNGEQFF	TGTGCCAGCAGCTTCTACCGAAACGGGGAGCAGTTCTTC
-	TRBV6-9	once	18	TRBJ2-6	CASSRYHLRQSRANVLTF	TGTGCCAGCAGTCGGTATCACTTACGACAAAGTCGGGCCAACGTCCTGACTTTC
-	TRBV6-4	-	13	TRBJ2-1	CASSAQRYNEQFF	TGTGCCAGCAGTGCACAGAGATACAATGAGCAGTTCTTC
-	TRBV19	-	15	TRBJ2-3	CASSVLPGGSDTQYF	TGTGCCAGCAGCGTCCTTCCCGGCGGCTCAGATACGCAGTATTTT
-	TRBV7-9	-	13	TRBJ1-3	CASSLGSGNTIYF	TGTGCCAGCAGCTTAGGTTCTGGAAACACCATATATTTT
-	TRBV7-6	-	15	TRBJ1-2	CASSFGPHDLYGYTF	TGTGCCAGCAGCTTCGGTCCCCACGACCTGTATGGCTACACCTTC
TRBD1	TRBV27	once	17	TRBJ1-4	CASSPLQGAESNEKLFF	TGTGCCAGCAGTCCCCTCCAGGGGGCGGAGTCTAATGAAAAACTGTTTTTT
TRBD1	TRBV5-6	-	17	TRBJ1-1	CASSEGQGSTLNTEAFF	TGTGCCAGCAGCGAAGGACAGGGGTCTACTCTGAACACTGAAGCTTTCTTT
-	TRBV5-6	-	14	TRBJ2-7	CASSLITLSYEQYF	TGTGCCAGCAGCCTGATTACACTCTCCTACGAGCAGTACTTC
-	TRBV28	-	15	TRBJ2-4	CASSLFAEAKNIQYF	TGTGCCAGCAGTTTATTTGCGGAGGCCAAAAACATTCAGTACTTC
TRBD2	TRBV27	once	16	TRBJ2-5	CASSLRLAGHQETQYF	TGTGCCAGCAGTTTACGTCTAGCGGGGCACCAAGAGACCCAGTACTTC
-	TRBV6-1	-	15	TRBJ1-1	CASSERPGFITEAFF	TGTGCCAGCAGTGAGAGGCCAGGGTTTATCACTGAAGCTTTCTTT
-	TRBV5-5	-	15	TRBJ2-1	CASSLAAGLYNEQFF	TGTGCCAGCAGCTTGGCAGCGGGCCTCTACAATGAGCAGTTCTTC
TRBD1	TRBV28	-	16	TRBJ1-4	CASSLNRGRPNEKLFF	TGTGCCAGCAGTCTGAACAGGGGGCGACCTAATGAAAAACTGTTTTTT
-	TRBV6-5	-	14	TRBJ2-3	CASSPYGGADTQYF	TGTGCCAGCAGCCCCTACGGGGGCGCAGATACGCAGTATTTT
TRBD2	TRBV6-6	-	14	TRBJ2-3	CAGSSGGGPDTQYF	TGTGCCGGGTCTAGCGGGGGGGGCCCAGATACGCAGTATTTT
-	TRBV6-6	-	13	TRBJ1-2	CASSIGPGDGYTF	TGTGCCAGCAGTATCGGGCCCGGGGATGGCTACACCTTC
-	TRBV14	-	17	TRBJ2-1	CASSLVTTRVSGNEQFF	TGTGCCAGCAGCCTTGTAACAACCAGGGTATCCGGTAATGAGCAGTTCTTC
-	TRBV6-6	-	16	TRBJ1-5	CASSPRGGTSNQPQHF	TGTGCCAGCAGTCCCAGAGGGGGAACGAGCAATCAGCCCCAGCATTTT